This TCR beta chain is drawn from a study of T cell responses to AZD1222 COVID-19 vaccine. The CDR3 covers 13 residues. Losses at the gene ends were 5 bases for V and 4 bases for J; bases not matched to a gene: 4. Germline CDR1 reads MNHEY; CDR2 reads SMNVEV (reference sequence). Study findings and constraints: The donor cohort was predominantly white British with a female majority, and clonal diversity may have been underestimated. Reportedly, close to half of spike-specific TCRs are directed against unmutated variant regions. Baseline antibody screening turned up just a handful of seropositive AZD1222 recipients.

A note on this clone: Its antigen is still unknown.

Profiled with immunoSEQ multiplex PCR; TCRdb holds only in-frame clones, not every one. Here the sample spans about 120,000 clones, 80% to 95% being singletons. The sample was peripheral blood, taken 28 days after the second dose of the MenACWY control vaccine. This chain links TRBV27 with TRBJ1-1; 7 bases align to TRBD1. The origin of this receptor is an adult who received the MenACWY meningococcal vaccine as a control. CDR3 amino acids: CASSTTGSTEAFF. The CDR3 DNA sequence: TGTGCCAGCAGTACGACAGGGAGCACTGAAGCTTTCTTT.